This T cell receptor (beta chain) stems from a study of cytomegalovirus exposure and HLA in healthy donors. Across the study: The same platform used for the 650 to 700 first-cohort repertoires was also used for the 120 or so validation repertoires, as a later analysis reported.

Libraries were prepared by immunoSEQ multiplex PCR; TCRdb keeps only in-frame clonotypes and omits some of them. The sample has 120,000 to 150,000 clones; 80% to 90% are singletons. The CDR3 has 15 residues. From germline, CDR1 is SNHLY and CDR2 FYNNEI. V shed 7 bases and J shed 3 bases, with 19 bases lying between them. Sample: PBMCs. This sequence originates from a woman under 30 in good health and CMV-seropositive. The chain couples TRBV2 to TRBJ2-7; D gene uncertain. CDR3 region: CASIPRAMVNYEQYF. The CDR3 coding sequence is TGTGCCAGCATTCCTAGAGCAATGGTAAACTACGAGCAGTACTTC.